The 20 T cell receptor beta chains listed next were all sequenced from one sample in a study of blood T cell repertoires in COVID-19. Assay: immunoSEQ multiplex PCR; the TCRdb copy retains only in-frame clones and omits some. The sample consists of 100,000 to 120,000 clones, roughly 85% of them appearing once. The source material was peripheral blood. The receptors derive from a human donor in a cohort sampled during active COVID-19.

The rearrangement links TRBV9 to TRBJ1-6; no clear D. CDR3 length: 15 residues. Trimming took 4 bases from V and 10 from J, leaving 18 bases between them. Per the germline V gene, CDR1 is SGDLS and CDR2 is YYNGEE. As DNA, the CDR3 is TGTGCCAGCAGCATTGGACCGGTGGCGGGATCACCCCTCCACTTT. Its translation: CASSIGPVAGSPLHF.

This clone was seen only once. J is TRBJ1-1 and V is TRBV19; D unclear. Germline CDR1 and CDR2: LNHDA and SQIVND (reference sequence). V dropped 3 bases and J dropped 4 bases, with 9 bases sitting between them. This CDR3 is 13 amino acids long. CDR3 sequence reads: CASSITVPTEAFF. For the CDR3, the DNA is TGTGCCAGTAGTATTACAGTTCCCACTGAAGCTTTCTTT.

V is TRBV30 and J is TRBJ1-5; the D gene is possibly TRBD1 (5 bases). V lost 3 bases and J lost 5, with 8 bases in between. The CDR3 covers 12 residues. Per germline, CDR1 GTSNPN and CDR2 SVGIG (reference sequence). The chain's CDR3 is CAWSRDHQPQHF. The CDR3 DNA sequence: TGTGCCTGGAGCAGGGATCATCAGCCCCAGCATTTT.

CDR3 nucleotides: TGCGCCAGCAGCTTGATGCCCTGGCCGGGAAACACCATATATTTT. Translated, it gives CASSLMPWPGNTIYF. V and J are TRBV5-1 and TRBJ1-3, with D unresolved. Trimming shortened V by 1 base and J by 4 bases, and 12 bases separated the two germline ends. This CDR3 has 15 residues. Germline CDR1 reads SGHRS; CDR2 reads YFSETQ.

This clone was picked up a small number of times. The chain has TRBV11-2 and TRBJ2-1, with D unresolved. V was cut by 3 bases and J by 9 bases, with 9 bases left in between. From germline, CDR1 is SGHAT and CDR2 FQNNGV. The CDR3 extends over 12 amino acids. The CDR3 region is CASSFWFSEQFF. CDR3 nucleotides: TGTGCCAGCAGCTTTTGGTTTAGTGAGCAGTTCTTC.

The chain recombines TRBV18 with TRBJ2-3, with TRBD2 matching 9 bases. Germline V gene data show CDR1 as KGHSH and CDR2 as LQKENI. The trim removed 5 bases at V and 0 bases at J, leaving 18 bases unmatched. The CDR3 is 20 amino acids. The CDR3 spells CASSFRLAESRSTSTDTQYF. For the CDR3, the DNA is TGTGCCAGCTCATTCCGACTAGCGGAGTCCCGATCCACTAGCACAGATACGCAGTATTTT.

This clone appeared once. The chain couples TRBV7-9 to TRBJ2-1, with D hard to call. There are 14 residues in the CDR3. The germline CDR1 and CDR2 sequences are SEHNR and FQNEAQ (reference sequence). Trimming left V 5 bases short and J 0 bases short, with 8 bases between. The CDR3 DNA is TGTGCCAGCAGCGACACAAGCTCCTACAATGAGCAGTTCTTC. Translating it yields CASSDTSSYNEQFF.

This clone was recorded only once. The rearrangement joins TRBV4-1 to TRBJ2-1; D gene ambiguous. The CDR3 is 13 amino acids. The germline gives CDR1 MGHRA, CDR2 YSYEKL. The ends were cut back, 4 bases at V and 5 bases at J, with 9 bases in the middle. For the CDR3, the DNA is TGCGCCAGCAGCCCCCTCGCGGACAATGAGCAGTTCTTC. Residues: CASSPLADNEQFF.

This clone was seen a handful of times. The chain recombines TRBV19 with TRBJ1-3; D gene ambiguous. CDR1 is LNHDA, CDR2 SQIVND, per germline (reference sequence). V was clipped by 1 base and J by 0 bases, with 7 bases between them. This CDR3 comprises 15 residues. This chain's CDR3 is CASSIAWSSGNTIYF. CDR3 DNA sequence: TGTGCCAGTAGTATAGCCTGGAGCTCTGGAAACACCATATATTTT.

This chain joins TRBV7-9 and TRBJ1-4; possible D gene TRBD1, 6 bases. V was pared by 1 base and J by 4 bases, with 7 bases between. Germline values: CDR1 SEHNR, CDR2 FQNEAQ (reference sequence). CDR3 length equals 14 residues. The CDR3 nucleotides read TGTGCCAGCAGCTTAGGGACAGATAATGAAAAACTGTTTTTT. This codes for CASSLGTDNEKLFF.

To note about this clone: An end of the junction differs from the germline gene, which may be a read error. CDR3 region: CASSGQGQTSGANVLTF. The CDR3 nucleotides read TGTGCCAGCAGTGGCCAGGGACAAACATCTGGTGCCAACGTCCTGACTTTC. This chain uses TRBV6-2 or TRBV6-3 with TRBJ2-6; D possibly corresponds to TRBD1 (6 bases). The CDR3 loop spans 17 amino acids. CDR1 is MNHEY, CDR2 SVGEGT, per germline.

This chain links TRBV10-3 with TRBJ1-1; TRBD1 matches at 7 bases. The V and J ends lost 0 bases and 8 bases, in that order; junction bases with no gene match: 6. Germline CDR1 and CDR2: ENHRY and SYGVKD. The CDR3 has 14 amino acids. CDR3 nucleotides: TGTGCCATCAGTGAGTCAGGAGGGGGCCGGGAAGCTTTCTTT. Translation: CAISESGGGREAFF.

J is TRBJ2-7 and V is TRBV11-3; 7 bases match TRBD1. Trimming at V came to 1 base and at J to 4 bases, leaving 4 bases not matched to a gene. Germline CDR1 reads SGHNT; CDR2 reads YENEEA. The CDR3 loop spans 14 amino acids. The CDR3 here is CASSLGGTEYEQYF. CDR3 nucleotide sequence: TGTGCCAGCAGCTTAGGAGGGACAGAGTACGAGCAGTACTTC.

The chain links TRBV18 to TRBJ1-3; the match to TRBD1 covers 8 bases. The CDR3 consists of 19 residues. The V and J ends lost 8 bases and 0 bases, in that order; junction bases with no gene match: 18. The V gene's germline CDR1 is KGHSH and CDR2 LQKENI. CDR3 amino acids: CASATVLQGAGSSGNTIYF. CDR3 nucleotides: TGTGCCAGCGCAACGGTTCTTCAGGGGGCTGGTAGCTCTGGAAACACCATATATTTT.

The chain joins TRBV2 to TRBJ2-2, with D possibly TRBD2 on 6 matching bases. The CDR3 has 13 amino acids. Germline CDR1 is SNHLY and CDR2 is FYNNEI. Trimming removed 6 bases from V and 5 bases from J, with 10 bases in between. This CDR3 reads CASRKEGTGELFF. The CDR3 DNA sequence: TGTGCCAGCAGAAAGGAGGGTACCGGGGAGCTGTTTTTT.

In its sample, this clone was seen once. In DNA form, the CDR3 reads TGTGGCACTGGGACTAGTGACAATGAGCAGTTCTTC. Amino acid sequence: CGTGTSDNEQFF. V and J are TRBV28 and TRBJ2-1; 8 bases fit TRBD2. Germline lookup yields CDR1 MDHEN and CDR2 SYDVKM. The CDR3 is 12 residues long.

Only one count was recorded for this clone. V gene TRBV7-9 combines with J gene TRBJ1-2, with TRBD1 identical over 12 bases. Unmatched junction bases numbered 9, after V lost 5 bases and J lost 2 bases. Looked up from germline, CDR1 is SEHNR and CDR2 is FQNEAQ (reference sequence). CDR3 length: 17 amino acids. The CDR3 bases are TGTGCCAGCAGCCACCGGGACAGGGGGCTTCCCAACTATGGCTACACCTTC. This gives the protein CASSHRDRGLPNYGYTF. Using reference TRBV7-9 and TRBJ1-2 for the parts outside the CDR3, the full variable domain is DTGVSQNPRHKITKRGQNVTFRCDPISEHNRLYWYRQTLGQGPEFLTYFQNEAQLEKSRLLSDRFSAERPKGSFSTLEIQRTEQGDSAMYLCASSHRDRGLPNYGYTFGSGTRLTVV.

This clone was found a few times. This chain uses TRBV27 with TRBJ1-1; 11 nucleotides align to TRBD1. The ends lost 8 bases at V and 5 bases at J; junction bases unmatched: 10. Germline V gene data show CDR1 as MNHEY and CDR2 as SMNVEV (reference sequence). There are 15 residues in the CDR3. CDR3 amino acids: CASAPGTGGLTEAFF. CDR3 DNA sequence: TGTGCCAGCGCGCCCGGGACAGGGGGATTGACTGAAGCTTTCTTT.

J is TRBJ1-2 and V is TRBV12-3 or TRBV12-4; D unresolved. CDR3 length equals 13 residues. Trimming shortened V by 3 bases and J by 3 bases, and 8 bases separated the two germline ends. The CDR3 here is CASSFGRDYGYTF. DNA for the CDR3: TGTGCCAGCAGTTTTGGGCGGGACTATGGCTACACCTTC.

This chain connects TRBV15 to TRBJ2-7; D is uncertain. With 3 bases removed from V and 0 bases from J, the gap between germline ends came to 6 bases. Looked up from germline, CDR1 is LNHNV and CDR2 is YYDKDF (reference sequence). This CDR3 is built from 13 residues. Written as DNA, the CDR3 is TGTGCCACCAGCAGGGGCAGCTCCTACGAGCAGTACTTC. It codes for CATSRGSSYEQYF.